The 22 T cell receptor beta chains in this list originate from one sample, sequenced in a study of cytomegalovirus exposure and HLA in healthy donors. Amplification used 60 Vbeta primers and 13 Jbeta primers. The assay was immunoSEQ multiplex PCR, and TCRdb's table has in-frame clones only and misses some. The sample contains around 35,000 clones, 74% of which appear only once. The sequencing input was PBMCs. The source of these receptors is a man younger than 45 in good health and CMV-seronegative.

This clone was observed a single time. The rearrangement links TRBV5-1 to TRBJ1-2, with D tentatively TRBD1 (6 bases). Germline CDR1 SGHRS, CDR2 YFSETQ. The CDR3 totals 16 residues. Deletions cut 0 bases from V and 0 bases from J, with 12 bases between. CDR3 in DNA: TGCGCCAGCAGCTTGGTGGGGGGGGCCTCTAACTATGGCTACACCTTC. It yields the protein CASSLVGGASNYGYTF.

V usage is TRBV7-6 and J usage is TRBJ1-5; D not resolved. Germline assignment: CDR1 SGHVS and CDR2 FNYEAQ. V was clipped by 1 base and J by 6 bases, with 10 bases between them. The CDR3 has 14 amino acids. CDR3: CASSLVWHFQPQHF. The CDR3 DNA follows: TGTGCCAGCAGCTTAGTGTGGCATTTTCAGCCCCAGCATTTT.

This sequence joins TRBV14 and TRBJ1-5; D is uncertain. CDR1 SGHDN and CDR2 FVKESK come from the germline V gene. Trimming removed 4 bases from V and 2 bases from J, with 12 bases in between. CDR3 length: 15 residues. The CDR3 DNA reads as TGTGCCAGCAGCCGGTACAAGCGGGGCAATCAGCCCCAGCATTTT. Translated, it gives CASSRYKRGNQPQHF.

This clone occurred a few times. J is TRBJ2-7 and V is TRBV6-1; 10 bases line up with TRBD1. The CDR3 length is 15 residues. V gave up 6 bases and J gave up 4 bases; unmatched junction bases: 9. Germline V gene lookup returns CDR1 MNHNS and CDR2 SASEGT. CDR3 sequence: CASSRAGTGAYEQYF. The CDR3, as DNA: TGTGCCAGCAGCCGGGCGGGGACAGGGGCTTACGAGCAGTACTTC.

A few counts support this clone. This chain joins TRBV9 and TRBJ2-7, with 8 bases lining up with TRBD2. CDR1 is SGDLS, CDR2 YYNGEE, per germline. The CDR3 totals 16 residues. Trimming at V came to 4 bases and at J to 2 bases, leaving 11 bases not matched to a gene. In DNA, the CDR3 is TGTGCCAGCAGCCCCGGGGGGGGTACAATAACCTACGAGCAGTACTTC. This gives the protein CASSPGGGTITYEQYF.

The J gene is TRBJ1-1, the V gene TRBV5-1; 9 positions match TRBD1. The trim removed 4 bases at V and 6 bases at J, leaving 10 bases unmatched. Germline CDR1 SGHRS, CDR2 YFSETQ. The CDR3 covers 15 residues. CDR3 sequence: CASSRSRQGGSEAFF. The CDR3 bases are TGCGCCAGCAGCCGTTCCCGACAGGGGGGGTCTGAAGCTTTCTTT.

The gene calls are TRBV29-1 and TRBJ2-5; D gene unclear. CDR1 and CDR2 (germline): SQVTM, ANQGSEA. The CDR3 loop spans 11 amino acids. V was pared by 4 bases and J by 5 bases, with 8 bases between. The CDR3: CSVAGRETQYF. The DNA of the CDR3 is TGCAGCGTTGCCGGTCGGGAGACCCAGTACTTC. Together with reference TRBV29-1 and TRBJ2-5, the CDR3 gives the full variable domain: SAVISQKPSRDICQRGTSLTIQCQVDSQVTMMFWYRQQPGQSLTLIATANQGSEATYESGFVIDKFPISRPNLTFSTLTVSNMSPEDSSIYLCSVAGRETQYFGPGTRLLVL.

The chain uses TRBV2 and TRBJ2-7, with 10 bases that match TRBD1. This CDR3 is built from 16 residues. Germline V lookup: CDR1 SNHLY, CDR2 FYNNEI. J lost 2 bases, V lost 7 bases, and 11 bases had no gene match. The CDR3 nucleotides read TGTGCCAGCATTGTCCAAGCCGGGACAGGGGCCTACGAGCAGTACTTC. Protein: CASIVQAGTGAYEQYF.

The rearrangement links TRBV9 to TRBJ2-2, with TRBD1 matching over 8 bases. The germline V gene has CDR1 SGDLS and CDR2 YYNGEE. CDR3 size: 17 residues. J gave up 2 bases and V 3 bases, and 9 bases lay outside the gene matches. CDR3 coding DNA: TGTGCCAGCAGCGCGACCGGACAGGGTCACAACACCGGGGAGCTGTTTTTT. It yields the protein CASSATGQGHNTGELFF.

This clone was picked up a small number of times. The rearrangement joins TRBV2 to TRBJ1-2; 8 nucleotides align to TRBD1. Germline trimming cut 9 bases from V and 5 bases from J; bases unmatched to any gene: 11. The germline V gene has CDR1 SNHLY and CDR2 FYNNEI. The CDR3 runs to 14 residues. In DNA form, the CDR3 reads TGTGCCAGACCCGAGACACAGGGGGGGTATGGCTACACCTTC. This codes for CARPETQGGYGYTF.

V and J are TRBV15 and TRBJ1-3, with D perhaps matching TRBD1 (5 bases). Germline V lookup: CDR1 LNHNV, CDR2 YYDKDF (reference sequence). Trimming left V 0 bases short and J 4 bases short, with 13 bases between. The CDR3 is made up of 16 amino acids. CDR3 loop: CATSRDLGGPGNTIYF. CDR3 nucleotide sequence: TGTGCCACCAGCAGAGATCTGGGGGGTCCCGGAAACACCATATATTTT.

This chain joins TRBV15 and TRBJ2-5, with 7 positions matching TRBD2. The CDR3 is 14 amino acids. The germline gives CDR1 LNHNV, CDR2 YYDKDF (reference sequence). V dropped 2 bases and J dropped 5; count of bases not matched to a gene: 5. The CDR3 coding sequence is TGTGCCACCAGCAGATTCAACGGGGGGGAGACCCAGTACTTC. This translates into CATSRFNGGETQYF.

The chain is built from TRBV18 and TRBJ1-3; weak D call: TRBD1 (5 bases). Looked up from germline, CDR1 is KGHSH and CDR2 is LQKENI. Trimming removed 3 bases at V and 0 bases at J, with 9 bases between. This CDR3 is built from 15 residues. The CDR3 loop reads CASSPGGVSGNTIYF. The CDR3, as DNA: TGTGCCAGCTCACCTGGAGGGGTCTCTGGAAACACCATATATTTT. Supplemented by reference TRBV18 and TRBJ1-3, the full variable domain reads NAGVMQNPRHLVRRRGQEARLRCSPMKGHSHVYWYRQLPEEGLKFMVYLQKENIIDESGMPKERFSAEFPKEGPSILRIQQVVRGDSAAYFCASSPGGVSGNTIYFGEGSWLTVV.

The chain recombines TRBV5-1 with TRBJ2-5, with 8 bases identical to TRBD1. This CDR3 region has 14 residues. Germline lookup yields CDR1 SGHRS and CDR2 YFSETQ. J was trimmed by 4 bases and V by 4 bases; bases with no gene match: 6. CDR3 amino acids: CASSGRQGRETQYF. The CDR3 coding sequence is TGCGCCAGCAGCGGTAGACAGGGGCGAGAGACCCAGTACTTC.

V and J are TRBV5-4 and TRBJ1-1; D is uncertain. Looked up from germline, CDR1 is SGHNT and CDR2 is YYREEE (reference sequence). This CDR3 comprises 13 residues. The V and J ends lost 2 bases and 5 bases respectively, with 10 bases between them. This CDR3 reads CASSFGGQTEAFF. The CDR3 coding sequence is TGTGCCAGCAGCTTCGGAGGGCAAACTGAAGCTTTCTTT.

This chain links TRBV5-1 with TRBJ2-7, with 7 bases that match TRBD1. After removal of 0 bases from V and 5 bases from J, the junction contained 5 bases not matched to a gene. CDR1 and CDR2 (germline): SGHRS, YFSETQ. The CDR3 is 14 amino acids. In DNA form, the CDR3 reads TGCGCCAGCAGCTTGGAGCAGGGGGTCGACGAGCAGTACTTC. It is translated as CASSLEQGVDEQYF.

CDR3 nucleotide sequence: TGTGCCAGCAGAGTTACCGGGACAGGGTATGGCTACACCTTC. Translated: CASRVTGTGYGYTF. V and J are TRBV27 and TRBJ1-2; 9 bases map to TRBD1. This CDR3 region has 14 residues. The germline V gene encodes CDR1 MNHEY and CDR2 SMNVEV (reference sequence). The trim removed 6 bases at V and 5 bases at J, leaving 7 bases unmatched.

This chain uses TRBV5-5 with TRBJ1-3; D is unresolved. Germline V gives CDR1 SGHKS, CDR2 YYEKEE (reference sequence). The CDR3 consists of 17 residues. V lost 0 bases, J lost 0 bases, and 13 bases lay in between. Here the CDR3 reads CASSLDRRADSGNTIYF. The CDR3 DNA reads TGTGCCAGCAGCTTGGACCGGCGGGCTGACTCTGGAAACACCATATATTTT.

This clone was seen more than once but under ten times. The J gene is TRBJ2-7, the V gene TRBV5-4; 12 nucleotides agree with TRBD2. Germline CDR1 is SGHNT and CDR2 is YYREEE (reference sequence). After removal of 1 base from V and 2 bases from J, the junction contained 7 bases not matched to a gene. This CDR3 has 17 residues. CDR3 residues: CASSLRLAGVRTYEQYF. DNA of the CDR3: TGTGCCAGCAGCTTGAGACTAGCGGGAGTCCGAACCTACGAGCAGTACTTC.

The CDR3 sequence is CASLRDSYGYTF. The CDR3 DNA sequence: TGTGCCAGCCTCCGGGACAGCTATGGCTACACCTTC. This chain joins TRBV25-1 and TRBJ1-2; 7 nucleotides match TRBD1. CDR1 MGHDK and CDR2 SYGVNS come from the germline V gene. The CDR3 is made up of 12 amino acids. Germline trimming cut 8 bases from V and 4 bases from J; bases unmatched to any gene: 4.

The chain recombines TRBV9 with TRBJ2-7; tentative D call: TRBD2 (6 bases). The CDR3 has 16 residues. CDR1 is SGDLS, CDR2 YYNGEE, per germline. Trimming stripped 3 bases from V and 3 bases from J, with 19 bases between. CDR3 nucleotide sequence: TGTGCCAGCAGCGCCTGGGACTCCAGCAAGAGCTACGAGCAGTACTTC. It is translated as CASSAWDSSKSYEQYF.

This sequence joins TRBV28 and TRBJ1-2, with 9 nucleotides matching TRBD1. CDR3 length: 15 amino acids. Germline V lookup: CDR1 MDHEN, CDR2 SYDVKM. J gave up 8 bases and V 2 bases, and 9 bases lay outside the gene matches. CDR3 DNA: TGTGCCAGCAGTTTAACGGACAGGGGTCGGGAAGGCTACACCTTC. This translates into CASSLTDRGREGYTF.